This TCR beta chain was obtained from a study of cytomegalovirus exposure and HLA in healthy donors. Findings and limits, study-wide: Later analysis associated a missense DCLRE1C variant with TCR beta V- and J-gene trimming. V segments that were indistinguishable, TRBV6-2 and TRBV6-3 among them, were omitted from analysis.

13 Jbeta primers and 60 Vbeta primers were used for the PCR. The method was immunoSEQ multiplex PCR; TCRdb's version includes in-frame clones alone and lacks a portion of them. The repertoire holds fewer than 110,000 clones, with under 80% as singletons. With regard to this clone: Its target is unknown.

This CDR3 has 15 residues. Germline-derived CDR1 and CDR2 are SGHTA and FQGNSA. Trimming removed 2 bases from V and 8 bases from J; junction bases left unmatched: 11. The sequencing sample was made of PBMCs. This rearrangement joins TRBV7-2 to TRBJ1-2; 7 bases line up with TRBD1. This clonotype was obtained from a man between 35 and 55 years old in good health and CMV-seronegative. The CDR3 loop is CASSLWGQPIPGYTF. The CDR3 DNA is TGTGCCAGCAGCTTATGGGGACAGCCGATCCCGGGCTACACCTTC.